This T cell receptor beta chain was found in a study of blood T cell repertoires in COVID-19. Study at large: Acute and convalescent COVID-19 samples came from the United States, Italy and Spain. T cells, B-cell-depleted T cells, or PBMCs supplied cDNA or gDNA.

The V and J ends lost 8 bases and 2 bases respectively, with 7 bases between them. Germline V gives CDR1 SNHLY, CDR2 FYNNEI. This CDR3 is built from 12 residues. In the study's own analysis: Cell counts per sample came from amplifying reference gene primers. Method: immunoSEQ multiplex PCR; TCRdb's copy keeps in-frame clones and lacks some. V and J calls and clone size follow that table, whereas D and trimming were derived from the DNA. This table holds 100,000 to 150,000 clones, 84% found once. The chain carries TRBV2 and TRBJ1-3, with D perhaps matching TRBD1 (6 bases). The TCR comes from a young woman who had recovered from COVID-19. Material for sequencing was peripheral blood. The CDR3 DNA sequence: TGTGCCAGCGGGGGCCCTGGAAACACCATATATTTT. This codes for CASGGPGNTIYF. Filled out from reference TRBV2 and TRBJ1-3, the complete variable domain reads EPEVTQTPSHQVTQMGQEVILRCVPISNHLYFYWYRQILGQKVEFLVSFYNNEISEKSEIFDDQFSVERPDGSNFTLKIRSTKLEDSAMYFCASGGPGNTIYFGEGSWLTVV.